Following are 26 T cell receptor beta chains from one sample sequenced in a study of CD8 T cells in Susac syndrome (dated by TCRdb to the late 2010s). The protocol used for the library was the immunoSEQ multiplex PCR assay. RNA was extracted with the RNeasy kit and roughly 0.45 to 1 ug was reverse transcribed using random hexamers. TCRdb reworked the public reads: Q25 trimming with fastp, MiXCR clone assembly, productive beta chains retained. Duplicate CDR3 protein sequences are folded into a single record with the most common DNA and genes. The sample yields 180,000 or so distinct CDR3 sequences; 90% to 95% were counted once. Of the sample, about 0.13% is held by the ten largest clones. Sequencing used CD4+ T cells from PBMCs. The receptors derive from a human donor in good health.

This clonotype came up once. J is TRBJ2-3 and V is TRBV5-4, with TRBD2 as a possible D gene (7 bases). Germline CDR1 SGHNT, CDR2 YYREEE (reference sequence). The CDR3 contains 14 residues. V gave up 4 bases and J gave up 5 bases, with 14 bases separating them. CDR3 bases: TGTGCCAGCAGCCGTGGGGGGGCGGAAGATACGCAGTATTTT. Translation: CASSRGGAEDTQYF.

The chain carries TRBV9 and TRBJ2-3; D remains unclear. With 3 bases removed from V and 1 base from J, the gap between germline ends came to 3 bases. Germline-derived CDR1 and CDR2 are SGDLS and YYNGEE. This CDR3 region has 12 residues. The CDR3 region is CASSGRTDTQYF. The CDR3 DNA sequence: TGTGCCAGCAGCGGCCGCACAGATACGCAGTATTTT. Looking up the rest from reference TRBV9 and TRBJ2-3 gives the full variable domain: DSGVTQTPKHLITATGQRVTLRCSPRSGDLSVYWYQQSLDQGLQFLIQYYNGEERAKGNILERFSAQQFPDLHSELNLSSLELGDSALYFCASSGRTDTQYFGPGTRLTVL.

This clonotype is a singleton in its sample. The genes are TRBV15 and TRBJ1-5; 7 nucleotides align to TRBD1. Looked up from germline, CDR1 is LNHNV and CDR2 is YYDKDF (reference sequence). With V trimmed by 5 bases and J by 2 bases, 12 bases remained unmatched. The CDR3 runs 17 residues. The CDR3 region is CATSDRGGRTRNQPQHF. CDR3 in DNA: TGTGCCACCAGCGATCGAGGGGGCAGGACCCGCAATCAGCCCCAGCATTTT.

CDR3 DNA: TGTGCCTGCCGGACAGGGGCCGGGGAGCTGTTTTTT. It yields the protein CACRTGAGELFF. The chain employs TRBV6-5 and TRBJ2-2; TRBD1 aligns across 9 bases. This CDR3 contains 12 residues. Germline CDR1 MNHEY, CDR2 SVGAGI. Trimming removed 11 bases from V and 6 bases from J; junction bases left unmatched: 4.

This chain joins TRBV30 and TRBJ2-3; no reliable D call. Per germline, CDR1 GTSNPN and CDR2 SVGIG (reference sequence). The CDR3 is 14 amino acids. V was cut by 0 bases and J by 0 bases, with 7 bases left in between. The CDR3 DNA sequence: TGTGCCTGGAGTGTGGTTACTAGCACAGATACGCAGTATTTT. It is translated as CAWSVVTSTDTQYF.

The CDR3 DNA is TGTGCCAGCAGTTTAGCGGGGCTAGCGGGGGACATTCAGTACTTC. Amino acids: CASSLAGLAGDIQYF. The rearrangement uses TRBV12-3 or TRBV12-4 and TRBJ2-4, with 10 bases lining up with TRBD2. V was pared by 0 bases and J by 8 bases, with 4 bases of the junction left unmatched. The CDR3 runs to 15 residues.

The chain couples TRBV6-2 or TRBV6-3 to TRBJ2-3, with unresolved D. In germline, CDR1 is MNHEY, CDR2 SVGEGT. This CDR3 comprises 17 residues. Trimming took off 0 bases at V and 5 bases at J, with 18 bases between the two ends. The CDR3 loop is CASSYSSLRHAGDTQYF. The CDR3 nucleotides read TGTGCCAGCAGTTACTCGAGTCTTAGACACGCAGGAGATACGCAGTATTTT.

The chain combines TRBV5-1 with TRBJ2-7; D tentatively fits TRBD1 or TRBD2 (5 bases each). The CDR3 sequence is 12 residues long. The V end was cut by 4 bases, the J end by 2 bases, with 7 bases between. Germline V CDR1 and CDR2: SGHRS, YFSETQ. The DNA for the CDR3 is TGCGCCAGCAGCGGGGGACCCTACGAGCAGTACTTC. This codes for CASSGGPYEQYF.

The chain links TRBV30 to TRBJ1-1, with D unclear. The CDR3 is 14 amino acids. Deletions cut 0 bases from V and 1 base from J, with 9 bases between. From germline, CDR1 is GTSNPN and CDR2 SVGIG (reference sequence). CDR3 loop: CAWSVSGGNTEAFF. The CDR3 DNA reads as TGTGCCTGGAGTGTCTCCGGCGGGAACACTGAAGCTTTCTTT.

The rearrangement links TRBV5-1 to TRBJ2-1; 10 bases match TRBD2. From germline, CDR1 is SGHRS and CDR2 YFSETQ. CDR3 length: 15 residues. V lost 0 bases, J lost 6 bases, and 3 bases stayed unmatched. Here the CDR3 reads CASSLAASGGNEQFF. The CDR3 coding sequence is TGCGCCAGCAGCTTGGCGGCTAGCGGGGGCAATGAGCAGTTCTTC. Looking up the rest from reference TRBV5-1 and TRBJ2-1 gives the full variable domain: KAGVTQTPRYLIKTRGQQVTLSCSPISGHRSVSWYQQTPGQGLQFLFEYFSETQRNKGNFPGRFSGRQFSNSRSEMNVSTLELGDSALYLCASSLAASGGNEQFFGPGTRLTVL.

The chain couples TRBV10-3 to TRBJ1-5, with D possibly being TRBD1 (6 bases). Trimming left V 4 bases short and J 6 bases short, with 7 bases between. There are 12 residues in the CDR3. In germline, CDR1 is ENHRY, CDR2 SYGVKD. The CDR3 loop reads CAISGGLQPQHF. In DNA form, the CDR3 reads TGTGCCATCAGTGGGGGGCTTCAGCCCCAGCATTTT.

The chain couples TRBV3-1 to TRBJ2-7, with 7 nucleotides matching TRBD1. This CDR3 region has 16 residues. The V gene end was trimmed by 0 bases and the J gene end by 1 base; junction bases not matched to a gene: 6. Germline V gives CDR1 LGHDT, CDR2 YNNKEL (reference sequence). CDR3 nucleotide sequence: TGTGCCAGCAGCCAAGAAGCCGGGACAGCTTCCTACGAGCAGTACTTC. It specifies CASSQEAGTASYEQYF.

V gene TRBV7-3 combines with J gene TRBJ2-3; D is uncertain. The CDR3 loop spans 14 amino acids. Trimming removed 5 bases from V and 8 bases from J, with 17 bases in between. CDR1 and CDR2 from the germline V gene are SGHTA and FQGTGA. CDR3 bases: TGTGCCAGCAGCCCGCAGTCGGTCTCCTCTACGCAGTATTTT. Protein sequence: CASSPQSVSSTQYF. Based on the CDR3 plus reference TRBV7-3 and TRBJ2-3, the full variable domain is GAGVSQTPSNKVTEKGKYVELRCDPISGHTALYWYRQSLGQGPEFLIYFQGTGAADDSGLPNDRFFAVRPEGSVSTLKIQRTERGDSAVYLCASSPQSVSSTQYFGPGTRLTVL.

V gene TRBV5-1 combines with J gene TRBJ2-2, with D unresolved. The CDR3 is 12 amino acids. The germline gives CDR1 SGHRS, CDR2 YFSETQ. V dropped 5 bases and J dropped 5 bases, with 7 bases sitting between them. This chain's CDR3 is CASRPTTGELFF. The CDR3 DNA is TGCGCCAGCAGACCCACGACCGGGGAGCTGTTTTTT.

As concerns this clonotype: An end of the junction does not agree with germline; a read error may underlie this. The V gene is TRBV6-5, the J gene TRBJ1-1; D ambiguous. The CDR3 covers 12 residues. Germline-derived CDR1 and CDR2 are MNHEY and SVGAGI. This CDR3 is CVSSYGDTEAFF. CDR3 in DNA: TGTGTCAGCAGTTACGGGGACACTGAAGCTTTCTTT.

CDR3 loop: CASSSETGAYGYTF. CDR3 sequence (DNA): TGTGCCAGCAGTTCGGAGACAGGAGCCTATGGCTACACCTTC. The chain combines TRBV27 with TRBJ1-2, with a possible D match to TRBD1 (6 bases). The germline CDR1 and CDR2 sequences are MNHEY and SMNVEV (reference sequence). V lost 4 bases and J lost 4, with 13 bases in between. This CDR3 has 14 residues.

This clonotype showed up just a few times. The chain uses TRBV4-2 and TRBJ1-2; unclear D gene. CDR1 and CDR2 from the germline V gene are LGHNA and YNFKEQ. Trimming pared 5 bases from V and 7 bases from J, leaving 14 bases between. The CDR3 runs to 13 residues. As DNA, the CDR3 is TGTGCCAGCAGCGGGTTGGGCCGGTCTGGCTACACCTTC. Protein sequence: CASSGLGRSGYTF.

This clonotype came up once. The chain carries TRBV12-3 or TRBV12-4 and TRBJ1-5; D not resolved. V was trimmed by 3 bases and J by 9 bases, leaving 9 bases between them. CDR3 length: 12 amino acids. The CDR3 DNA sequence: TGTGCCAGCAGTTTGGGAGGTGGGCCCCAGCATTTT. It codes for CASSLGGGPQHF.

This clonotype was counted a single time. This chain links TRBV3-1 with TRBJ1-6; D remains ambiguous. The V and J ends lost 1 base and 7 bases respectively, with 11 bases between them. This CDR3 is built from 15 residues. The germline V gene encodes CDR1 LGHDT and CDR2 YNNKEL (reference sequence). As DNA, the CDR3 is TGTGCCAGCAGCCAAGCGGCCGGGGTAAATTCACCCCTCCACTTT. Translating it yields CASSQAAGVNSPLHF.

CDR3 DNA sequence: TGCAGTGCCGACGACACTAACTCGGCAGATACGCAGTATTTT. Translated: CSADDTNSADTQYF. This chain connects TRBV20-1 to TRBJ2-3; D call uncertain. The CDR3 loop spans 14 amino acids. Trimming removed 6 bases at V and 4 bases at J, with 17 bases between. Germline assignment: CDR1 DFQATT and CDR2 SNEGSKA (reference sequence).

V and J are TRBV6-2 or TRBV6-3 and TRBJ2-7, with TRBD1 matching over 8 bases. This CDR3 comprises 14 residues. Germline V gene sequence: CDR1 MNHEY, CDR2 SVGEGT. V dropped 6 bases and J dropped 9; count of bases not matched to a gene: 13. The CDR3 DNA follows: TGTGCCAGCAGAAAGACAGGGGCAATACTGGTGCAGTACTTC. This codes for CASRKTGAILVQYF.

CDR3: CASSPRLAYNEQFF. As DNA, the CDR3 is TGTGCCAGCAGTCCCAGACTGGCGTACAATGAGCAGTTCTTC. J is TRBJ2-1 and V is TRBV28, with D hard to call. CDR1 is MDHEN, CDR2 SYDVKM, per germline. The CDR3 totals 14 residues. Trimming removed 5 bases at V and 4 bases at J, with 12 bases between.

The rearrangement joins TRBV5-1 to TRBJ1-6; D is ambiguous. Germline V CDR1 and CDR2: SGHRS, YFSETQ. CDR3 length equals 15 residues. Trimming left V 4 bases short and J 4 bases short, with 12 bases between. The CDR3 region is CASSPEGAYNSPLHF. CDR3 bases: TGCGCCAGCAGCCCGGAGGGAGCGTATAATTCACCCCTCCACTTT.

This sequence joins TRBV14 and TRBJ1-6, with 7 bases matching TRBD1. There are 15 residues in the CDR3. With V trimmed by 10 bases and J by 5 bases, 11 bases remained unmatched. Per the germline V gene, CDR1 is SGHDN and CDR2 is FVKESK. In nucleotides, the CDR3 is TGTGCCAACGAGCAGGGAGGGGGCAATAATTCACCCCTCCACTTT. This translates into CANEQGGGNNSPLHF.

The chain couples TRBV30 to TRBJ2-7, with TRBD1 matching 9 bases. V lost 0 bases to trimming and J lost 6 bases; unmatched junction nucleotides: 3. This CDR3 contains 13 residues. Per germline, CDR1 GTSNPN and CDR2 SVGIG (reference sequence). CDR3 protein: CAWSVRDRAEQYF. CDR3 nucleotides: TGTGCCTGGAGTGTACGGGACAGGGCCGAGCAGTACTTC.

This clonotype has only one observation. V usage is TRBV7-9 and J usage is TRBJ2-5; TRBD2 matches at 7 bases. Germline CDR1 and CDR2: SEHNR and FQNEAQ (reference sequence). The CDR3 runs to 15 residues. The ends lost 3 bases at V and 2 bases at J; junction bases unmatched: 6. CDR3: CASSFGLVVQETQYF. The CDR3 DNA reads TGTGCCAGCAGCTTCGGACTAGTCGTACAAGAGACCCAGTACTTC.